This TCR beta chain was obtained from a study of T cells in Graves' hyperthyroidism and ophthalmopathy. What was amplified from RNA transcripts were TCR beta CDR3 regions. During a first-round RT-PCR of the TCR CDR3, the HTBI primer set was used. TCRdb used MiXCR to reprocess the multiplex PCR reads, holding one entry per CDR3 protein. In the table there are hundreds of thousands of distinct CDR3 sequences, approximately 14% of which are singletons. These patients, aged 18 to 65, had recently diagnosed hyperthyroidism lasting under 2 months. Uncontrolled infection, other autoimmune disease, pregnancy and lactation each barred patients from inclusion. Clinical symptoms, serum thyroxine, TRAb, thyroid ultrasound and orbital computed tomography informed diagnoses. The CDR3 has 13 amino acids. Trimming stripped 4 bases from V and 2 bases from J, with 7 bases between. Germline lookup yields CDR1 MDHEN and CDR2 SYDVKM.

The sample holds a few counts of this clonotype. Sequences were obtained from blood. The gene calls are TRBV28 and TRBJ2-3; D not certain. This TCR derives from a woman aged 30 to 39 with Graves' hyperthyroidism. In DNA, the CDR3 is TGTGCCAGCAGTTATTTCCTCACAGATACGCAGTATTTT. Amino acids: CASSYFLTDTQYF.